This TCR beta chain is drawn from a study of CD8 T cells in ankylosing spondylitis. After removal of 8 bases from V and 8 bases from J, the junction contained 6 bases not matched to a gene. Looked up from germline, CDR1 is KGHSH and CDR2 is LQKENI. CDR3 length: 13 residues. A few counts support this clonotype. The authors made TCR beta libraries by quantitative 5'-RACE with molecular barcodes. TCRdb reprocessed the 5' RACE reads via MiXCR and lists one record per CDR3 protein. This table has about 140,000 distinct CDR3 sequences, approximately 9.2% appearing once. Specimen: synovial fluid, either unsorted or a sorted T cell fraction (not recorded which). This receptor was identified in a male donor with ankylosing spondylitis. J is TRBJ1-6 and V is TRBV18, with 7 bases identical to TRBD1. The CDR3 reads CASDEGAHSPLHF. The CDR3 DNA sequence: TGTGCCAGCGACGAGGGGGCACATTCACCCCTCCACTTT.